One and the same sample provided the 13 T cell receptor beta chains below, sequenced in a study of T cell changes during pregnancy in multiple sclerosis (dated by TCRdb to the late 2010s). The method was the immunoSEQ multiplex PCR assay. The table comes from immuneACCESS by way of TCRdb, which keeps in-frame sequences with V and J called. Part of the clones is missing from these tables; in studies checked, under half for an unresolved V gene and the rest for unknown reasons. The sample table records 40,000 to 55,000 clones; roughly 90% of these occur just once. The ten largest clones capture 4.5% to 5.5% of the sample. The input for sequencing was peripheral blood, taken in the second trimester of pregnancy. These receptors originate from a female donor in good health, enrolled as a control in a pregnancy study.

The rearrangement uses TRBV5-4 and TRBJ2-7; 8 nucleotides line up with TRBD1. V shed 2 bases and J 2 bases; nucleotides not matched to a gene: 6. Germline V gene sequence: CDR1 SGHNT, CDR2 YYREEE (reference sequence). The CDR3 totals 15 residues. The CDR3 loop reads CASSFGQGGPYEQYF. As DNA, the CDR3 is TGTGCCAGCAGCTTTGGACAGGGTGGGCCCTACGAGCAGTACTTC.

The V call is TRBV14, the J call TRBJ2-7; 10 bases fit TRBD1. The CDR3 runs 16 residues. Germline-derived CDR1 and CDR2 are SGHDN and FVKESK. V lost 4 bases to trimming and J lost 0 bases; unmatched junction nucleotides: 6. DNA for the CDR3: TGTGCCAGCAGCCCCCGGGACAGGGGACCCTCCTACGAGCAGTACTTC. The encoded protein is CASSPRDRGPSYEQYF.

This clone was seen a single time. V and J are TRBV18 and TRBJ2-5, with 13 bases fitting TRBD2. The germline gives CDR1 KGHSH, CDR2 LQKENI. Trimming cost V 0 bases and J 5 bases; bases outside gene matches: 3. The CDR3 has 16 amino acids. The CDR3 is CASSPPGLAGLETQYF. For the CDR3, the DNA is TGTGCCAGCTCACCACCGGGACTAGCGGGATTGGAGACCCAGTACTTC.

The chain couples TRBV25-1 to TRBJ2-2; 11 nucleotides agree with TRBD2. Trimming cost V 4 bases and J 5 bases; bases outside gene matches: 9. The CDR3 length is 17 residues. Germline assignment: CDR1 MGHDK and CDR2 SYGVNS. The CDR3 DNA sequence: TGTGCCAGCAGTGCCACACTAGCGGGAGCCTTGACCGGGGAGCTGTTTTTT. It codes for CASSATLAGALTGELFF.

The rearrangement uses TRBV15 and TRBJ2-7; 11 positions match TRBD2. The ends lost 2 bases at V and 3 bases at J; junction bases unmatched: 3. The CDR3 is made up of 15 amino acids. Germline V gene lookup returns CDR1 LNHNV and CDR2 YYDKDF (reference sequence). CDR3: CATSRQTSGNYEQYF. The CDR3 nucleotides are TGTGCCACCAGCAGACAGACTAGCGGGAACTACGAGCAGTACTTC.

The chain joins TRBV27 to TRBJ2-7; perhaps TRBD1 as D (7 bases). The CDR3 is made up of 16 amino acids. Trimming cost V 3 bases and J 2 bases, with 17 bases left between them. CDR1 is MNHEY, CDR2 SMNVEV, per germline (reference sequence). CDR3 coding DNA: TGTGCCAGCAGTTTCCAGGGGGGCCTCAACACCTACGAGCAGTACTTC. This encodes CASSFQGGLNTYEQYF.

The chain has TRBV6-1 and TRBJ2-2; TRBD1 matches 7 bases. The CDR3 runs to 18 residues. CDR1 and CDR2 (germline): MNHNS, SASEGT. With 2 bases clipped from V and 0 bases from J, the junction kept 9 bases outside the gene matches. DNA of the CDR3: TGTGCCAGCAGTGAATATCTCCCTGGACAGGCGAACACCGGGGAGCTGTTTTTT. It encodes CASSEYLPGQANTGELFF.

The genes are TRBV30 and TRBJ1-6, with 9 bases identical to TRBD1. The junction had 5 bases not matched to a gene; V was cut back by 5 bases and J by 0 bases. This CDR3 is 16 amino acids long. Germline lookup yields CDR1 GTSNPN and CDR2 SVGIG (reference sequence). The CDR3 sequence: CAWDRGLGSYNSPLHF. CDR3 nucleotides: TGTGCCTGGGACAGGGGGTTGGGCTCCTATAATTCACCCCTCCACTTT.

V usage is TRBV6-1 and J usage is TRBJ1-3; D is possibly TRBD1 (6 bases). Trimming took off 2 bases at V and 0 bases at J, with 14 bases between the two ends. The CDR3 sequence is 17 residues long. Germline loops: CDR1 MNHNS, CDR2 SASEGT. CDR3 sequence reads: CASSELLGRGSGNTIYF. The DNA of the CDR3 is TGTGCCAGCAGTGAACTCTTAGGCAGGGGCTCTGGAAACACCATATATTTT.

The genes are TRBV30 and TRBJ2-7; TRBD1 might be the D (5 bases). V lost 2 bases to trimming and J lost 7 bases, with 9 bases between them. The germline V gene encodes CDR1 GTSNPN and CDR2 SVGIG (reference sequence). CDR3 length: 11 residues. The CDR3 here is CAWSLKGEQYF. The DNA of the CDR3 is TGTGCCTGGAGTCTTAAGGGGGAGCAGTACTTC.

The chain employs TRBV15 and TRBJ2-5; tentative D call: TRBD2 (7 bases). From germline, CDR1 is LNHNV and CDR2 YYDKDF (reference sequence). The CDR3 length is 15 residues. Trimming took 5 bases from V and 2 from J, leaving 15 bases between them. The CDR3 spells CATSLPGGRQETQYF. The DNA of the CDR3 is TGTGCCACCAGCCTGCCGGGGGGCAGACAAGAGACCCAGTACTTC.

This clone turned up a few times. CDR3 coding DNA: TGTGCCAGCAGTGAAGGACAGGGGGACACCGGGGAGCTGTTTTTT. Translation: CASSEGQGDTGELFF. V usage is TRBV6-4 and J usage is TRBJ2-2, with 10 bases lining up with TRBD1. This CDR3 is 15 amino acids long. V lost 3 bases and J lost 3; bases outside the gene matches: 1. CDR1 and CDR2 (germline): MRHNA, SNTAGT.

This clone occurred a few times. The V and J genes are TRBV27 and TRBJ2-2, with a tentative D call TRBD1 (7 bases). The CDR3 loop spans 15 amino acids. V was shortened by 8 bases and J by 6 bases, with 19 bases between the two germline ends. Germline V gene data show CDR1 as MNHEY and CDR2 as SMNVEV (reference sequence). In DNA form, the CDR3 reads TGTGCCAGCCGTAGACAGGGAGGAAACCCCGGGGAGCTGTTTTTT. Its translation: CASRRQGGNPGELFF.